The 29 T cell receptor beta chains presented below share a single source sample, sequenced in a study of T cell repertoires in breast cancer. Primers covering all TCR V genes were used in emulsion RT-PCR on CD8+ T cells. Blocking oligonucleotides added to a second nested PCR suppressed unpaired genes. Via MiXCR, TCRdb re-called the emulsion pairing reads, giving one row per CDR3 protein. The top ten clones hold approximately 57% of a sample with roughly 39,000 distinct CDR3 sequences, over 40% of them seen once. The sequenced sample consisted of CD8+ T cells. These receptors were collected from a pool of human donors with breast cancer or a healthy control (not recorded which).

V is TRBV20-1 and J is TRBJ1-4; no clear D gene. V lost 5 bases and J lost 0, with 10 bases in between. The CDR3 totals 14 residues. Germline-derived CDR1 and CDR2 are DFQATT and SNEGSKA (reference sequence). For the CDR3, the DNA is TGCAGTGCTTACAGAGACGCAACTAATGAAAAACTGTTTTTT. Its translation is CSAYRDATNEKLFF.

The chain couples TRBV6-1 to TRBJ2-4, with TRBD1 matching over 7 bases. Per the germline V gene, CDR1 is MNHNS and CDR2 is SASEGT. There are 15 residues in the CDR3. V lost 7 bases and J lost 2; bases outside the gene matches: 8. The chain's CDR3 is CASKANRGPKNIQYF. In nucleotides, the CDR3 is TGTGCCAGCAAGGCGAACAGGGGCCCCAAAAACATTCAGTACTTC.

Concerning this clonotype: The CDR3 ends on some other residue instead of the conserved phenylalanine or tryptophan, so this is likely a read error. The CDR3 DNA reads TGCGCCAGCAGTGAAATTGGCCCGTGGAATGAGCAGTTCCTC. As protein: CASSEIGPWNEQFL. The chain carries TRBV10-2 and TRBJ2-1; no firm D call. Trimming pared 3 bases from V and 7 bases from J, leaving 13 bases between. CDR1 and CDR2 from the germline V gene are WSHSY and SAAADI. CDR3 length: 14 residues.

Many counts were recorded for this clonotype. DNA of the CDR3: TGTGCCAGCAGGGGCAGCACTAATGAAAAACTGTTTTTT. Residues: CASRGSTNEKLFF. This chain connects TRBV6-1 to TRBJ1-4; no clear D. Germline-derived CDR1 and CDR2 are MNHNS and SASEGT. The CDR3 is made up of 13 amino acids. V was trimmed by 6 bases and J by 2 bases, leaving 7 bases between them.

The genes are TRBV10-3 and TRBJ2-7; the D is unclear. The germline gives CDR1 ENHRY, CDR2 SYGVKD. The CDR3 is 13 residues long. Between the trimmed V and J ends, which lost 6 bases and 1 base, there was a span of 10 bases. The CDR3 DNA follows: TGTGCCATCAGATCGAGCGATTCCTACGAGCAGTACTTC. This encodes CAIRSSDSYEQYF.

The table lists this clonotype with a few counts. The V gene is TRBV20-1, the J gene TRBJ1-1, with 10 bases identical to TRBD1. V lost 3 bases and J lost 4; bases outside the gene matches: 14. The CDR3 length is 17 residues. CDR1 is DFQATT and CDR2 is SNEGSKA in the germline V gene (reference sequence). The CDR3 protein is CSASSGTGVRVGTEAFF. The CDR3 DNA reads TGCAGTGCTAGTAGCGGGACAGGGGTGCGAGTAGGCACTGAAGCTTTCTTT.

The chain links TRBV20-1 to TRBJ1-2; 7 nucleotides agree with TRBD1. Trimming at V came to 6 bases and at J to 8 bases, leaving 15 bases not matched to a gene. Germline V CDR1 and CDR2: DFQATT, SNEGSKA (reference sequence). CDR3 length equals 14 residues. CDR3 region: CSAPLNDRDGGYTF. The CDR3 DNA reads as TGCAGTGCCCCTTTAAACGACAGGGATGGGGGCTACACCTTC.

The V gene is TRBV7-9, the J gene TRBJ2-1, with D possibly being TRBD1 (7 bases). The CDR3 is made up of 16 amino acids. The ends were cut back, 2 bases at V and 7 bases at J, with 18 bases in the middle. CDR1 is SEHNR, CDR2 FQNEAQ, per germline (reference sequence). The CDR3: CASSLLAPGGRNEQFF. In nucleotides, the CDR3 is TGTGCCAGCAGCTTACTAGCCCCAGGGGGGCGGAATGAGCAGTTCTTC.

This clonotype has more than one count but fewer than ten. The chain uses TRBV7-9 and TRBJ1-1; D may be TRBD1 (5 bases). Germline V gene sequence: CDR1 SEHNR, CDR2 FQNEAQ (reference sequence). Trimming took 1 base from V and 1 from J, leaving 13 bases between them. The CDR3 covers 16 residues. CDR3 region: CASSLVGGASNTEAFF. The CDR3 region has the DNA TGTGCCAGCAGCTTAGTGGGTGGGGCCTCGAACACTGAAGCTTTCTTT.

The chain employs TRBV7-6 and TRBJ1-3, with D hard to call. V gave up 3 bases and J gave up 8 bases, with 11 bases separating them. Germline CDR1 reads SGHVS; CDR2 reads FNYEAQ. The CDR3 spans 13 residues. The CDR3 loop is CASSFGTVDTIYF. CDR3 bases: TGTGCCAGCAGCTTTGGCACTGTGGACACCATATATTTT.

The V call is TRBV7-9, the J call TRBJ1-5; D call uncertain. CDR3 length equals 16 residues. Per the germline V gene, CDR1 is SEHNR and CDR2 is FQNEAQ (reference sequence). V lost 5 bases and J lost 3, with 17 bases in between. The CDR3, as DNA: TGTGCCAGCAGCCATCTAGGGCCTTCAGACAATCAGCCCCAGCATTTT. It is translated as CASSHLGPSDNQPQHF.

The chain has TRBV19 and TRBJ2-6, with TRBD2 matching 8 bases. The CDR3 is 20 amino acids. Germline values: CDR1 LNHDA, CDR2 SQIVND (reference sequence). Trimming cost V 9 bases and J 0 bases; bases outside gene matches: 19. DNA of the CDR3: TGTGCCAGGCGTCCGGGGGGGGCCCTAAGCGCTTACTCTGGGGCCAACGTCCTGACTTTC. This translates into CARRPGGALSAYSGANVLTF.

In the case of this clonotype: An end of the junction does not agree with germline; a read error may underlie this. V is TRBV3-1 and J is TRBJ1-1; tentatively, D is TRBD1 (5 bases). Germline loops: CDR1 LGHDT, CDR2 YNNKEL (reference sequence). The CDR3 consists of 13 residues. The CDR3 bases are TGTGCCAGCAGCCAAGATGGGGGGACTGAAGCTCTCTTT. Translating gives CASSQDGGTEALF.

This clonotype was picked up one time. Given a much more abundant clone one base away, this may be a read error. V is TRBV25-1 and J is TRBJ2-1; 11 nucleotides line up with TRBD2. Germline CDR1 reads MGHDK; CDR2 reads SYGVNS. This CDR3 spans 15 amino acids. Unmatched junction bases numbered 9, after V lost 5 bases and J lost 9 bases. CDR3: CASSKWSSGGLEQFF. DNA of the CDR3: TGTGCCAGCAGTAAATGGTCTAGCGGGGGGCTTGAGCAGTTCTTC.

In its sample, this clonotype was seen a few times. The chain uses TRBV25-1 and TRBJ1-2; weak D call: TRBD1 (6 bases). The CDR3 extends over 14 amino acids. Trimming shortened V by 1 base and J by 3 bases, and 9 bases separated the two germline ends. CDR1 and CDR2 from the germline V gene are MGHDK and SYGVNS. The CDR3 DNA is TGTGCCAGCAGTGAATGGACAGAAGACTATGGCTACACCTTC. This gives the protein CASSEWTEDYGYTF.

The chain employs TRBV6-5 and TRBJ1-2; 7 nucleotides align to TRBD1. V dropped 2 bases and J dropped 5; count of bases not matched to a gene: 2. This CDR3 has 13 residues. The V gene's germline CDR1 is MNHEY and CDR2 SVGAGI. The CDR3 sequence is CASSYDREYGYTF. DNA of the CDR3: TGTGCCAGCAGTTACGACAGGGAATATGGCTACACCTTC.

Comment on this clonotype: The junction shows a germline mismatch at one end, possibly a read error. V and J are TRBV12-3 or TRBV12-4 and TRBJ2-1, with 8 bases identical to TRBD2. This CDR3 is 12 amino acids long. The chain's CDR3 is CASSHGGDEQLF. CDR3 DNA sequence: TGTGCCAGCAGTCACGGGGGGGATGAGCAGCTCTTC.

A remark on this clonotype: Since a much larger clone is just one base distant, this may be a read error. The chain has TRBV20-1 and TRBJ2-3, with 11 bases matching TRBD2. The CDR3 totals 14 residues. From germline, CDR1 is DFQATT and CDR2 SNEGSKA (reference sequence). Here the CDR3 reads CSAQLAGVSDAQYF. CDR3 sequence (DNA): TGCAGTGCCCAACTAGCGGGAGTATCAGATGCGCAGTATTTT.

This clonotype has ten or more counts. The CDR3 region has the DNA TGTGCCAGCAGACAACAGGGGAACACTGAAGCTTTCTTT. Protein product: CASRQQGNTEAFF. The genes are TRBV6-1 and TRBJ1-1, with a tentative D call TRBD1 (6 bases). Per germline, CDR1 MNHNS and CDR2 SASEGT. V shed 6 bases and J shed 1 base, with 9 bases lying between them. This CDR3 region has 13 residues.

This clonotype was observed once. The J gene is TRBJ1-1, the V gene TRBV12-3 or TRBV12-4; TRBD1 might be the D (5 bases). The CDR3 spans 14 residues. Trimming removed 6 bases from V and 5 bases from J, with 16 bases in between. The CDR3 region has the DNA TGTGCCAGCAGACCGGGGGGGGGGTTGACTGAAGCTTTCTTT. Amino acid sequence: CASRPGGGLTEAFF.

This clonotype has just a few counts. The chain uses TRBV27 and TRBJ1-1; D unresolved. Per the germline V gene, CDR1 is MNHEY and CDR2 is SMNVEV (reference sequence). Trimming cost V 4 bases and J 4 bases, with 10 bases left between them. The CDR3 loop spans 13 amino acids. The CDR3 DNA is TGTGCCAGCAGTTCAAACCTCGTCACTGAAGCTTTCTTT. This encodes CASSSNLVTEAFF.

This clonotype has a count of ten or more. The CDR3 region is CSARAEGAGETEAFF. The CDR3 nucleotides are TGCAGTGCTAGGGCTGAGGGGGCGGGAGAGACTGAAGCTTTCTTT. The chain is built from TRBV20-1 and TRBJ1-1, with 7 bases fitting TRBD1. Germline values: CDR1 DFQATT, CDR2 SNEGSKA (reference sequence). This CDR3 region has 15 residues. The junction had 12 bases not matched to a gene; V was cut back by 3 bases and J by 5 bases.

This chain's CDR3 is CASSSQGALGYTF. The CDR3 DNA reads TGTGCCAGCAGCTCACAGGGGGCCCTTGGCTACACCTTC. V is TRBV14 and J is TRBJ1-2; 9 positions agree with TRBD1. The CDR3 length is 13 residues. Germline V lookup: CDR1 SGHDN, CDR2 FVKESK. Trimming at V came to 5 bases and at J to 7 bases, leaving 5 bases not matched to a gene. The entire variable domain, with the rest obtained from reference TRBV14 and TRBJ1-2, is as follows: EAGVTQFPSHSVIEKGQTVTLRCDPISGHDNLYWYRRVMGKEIKFLLHFVKESKQDESGMPNNRFLAERTGGTYSTLKVQPAELEDSGVYFCASSSQGALGYTFGSGTRLTVV.

The V and J genes are TRBV5-1 and TRBJ2-1; D remains ambiguous. Germline V CDR1 and CDR2: SGHRS, YFSETQ. V was trimmed by 0 bases and J by 9 bases, leaving 13 bases between them. The length of the CDR3 is 14 residues. The chain's CDR3 is CASSLVSAGGEQFF. As DNA, the CDR3 is TGCGCCAGCAGCTTGGTTTCGGCAGGCGGTGAGCAGTTCTTC. The complete variable domain, with remaining parts taken from reference TRBV5-1 and TRBJ2-1, reads KAGVTQTPRYLIKTRGQQVTLSCSPISGHRSVSWYQQTPGQGLQFLFEYFSETQRNKGNFPGRFSGRQFSNSRSEMNVSTLELGDSALYLCASSLVSAGGEQFFGPGTRLTVL.

The rearrangement joins TRBV19 to TRBJ1-2, with D unresolved. V lost 1 base, J lost 3 bases, and 3 bases lay in between. The CDR3 covers 12 residues. The germline V gene has CDR1 LNHDA and CDR2 SQIVND (reference sequence). CDR3 residues: CASSIGDYGYTF. In DNA form, the CDR3 reads TGTGCCAGTAGTATAGGGGACTATGGCTACACCTTC. Based on the CDR3 plus reference TRBV19 and TRBJ1-2, the full variable domain is DGGITQSPKYLFRKEGQNVTLSCEQNLNHDAMYWYRQDPGQGLRLIYYSQIVNDFQKGDIAEGYSVSREKKESFPLTVTSAQKNPTAFYLCASSIGDYGYTFGSGTRLTVV.

This clonotype was detected once. The chain joins TRBV7-2 to TRBJ1-5, with D perhaps matching TRBD1 (5 bases). V was trimmed by 1 base and J by 6 bases, leaving 7 bases between them. Germline loops: CDR1 SGHTA, CDR2 FQGNSA. CDR3 length: 13 residues. The CDR3 DNA is TGTGCCAGCAGCTTAGGGGGCGGTCAGCCCCAGCATTTT. As protein: CASSLGGGQPQHF. The full variable domain, completed using reference TRBV7-2 and TRBJ1-5, is GAGVSQSPSNKVTEKGKDVELRCDPISGHTALYWYRQSLGQGLEFLIYFQGNSAPDKSGLPSDRFSAERTGGSVSTLTIQRTQQEDSAVYLCASSLGGGQPQHFGDGTRLSIL.

This clonotype was seen a handful of times. The chain joins TRBV4-2 to TRBJ2-1; 10 nucleotides align to TRBD2. With V trimmed by 0 bases and J by 5 bases, 4 bases remained unmatched. The CDR3 sequence is 16 residues long. In germline, CDR1 is LGHNA, CDR2 YNFKEQ. This CDR3 reads CASSQEGTSVNNEQFF. In DNA, the CDR3 is TGTGCCAGCAGCCAAGAGGGGACTAGCGTGAACAATGAGCAGTTCTTC.

The V call is TRBV4-2, the J call TRBJ2-7; TRBD1 might be the D (6 bases). This CDR3 is 16 amino acids long. V dropped 0 bases and J dropped 2 bases, with 14 bases sitting between them. The V gene's germline CDR1 is LGHNA and CDR2 YNFKEQ. CDR3 coding DNA: TGTGCCAGCAGCCAAGATAGGGGGACGGCTACCTACGAGCAGTACTTC. Amino acid sequence: CASSQDRGTATYEQYF.

The chain has TRBV12-3 or TRBV12-4 and TRBJ2-1; the D is unclear. This CDR3 is built from 14 residues. V lost 3 bases and J 6 bases, leaving 12 bases between the germline ends. The CDR3 coding sequence is TGTGCCAGCAGTTTGGGGTTTACGGGCAATGAGCAGTTCTTC. Amino acids: CASSLGFTGNEQFF.